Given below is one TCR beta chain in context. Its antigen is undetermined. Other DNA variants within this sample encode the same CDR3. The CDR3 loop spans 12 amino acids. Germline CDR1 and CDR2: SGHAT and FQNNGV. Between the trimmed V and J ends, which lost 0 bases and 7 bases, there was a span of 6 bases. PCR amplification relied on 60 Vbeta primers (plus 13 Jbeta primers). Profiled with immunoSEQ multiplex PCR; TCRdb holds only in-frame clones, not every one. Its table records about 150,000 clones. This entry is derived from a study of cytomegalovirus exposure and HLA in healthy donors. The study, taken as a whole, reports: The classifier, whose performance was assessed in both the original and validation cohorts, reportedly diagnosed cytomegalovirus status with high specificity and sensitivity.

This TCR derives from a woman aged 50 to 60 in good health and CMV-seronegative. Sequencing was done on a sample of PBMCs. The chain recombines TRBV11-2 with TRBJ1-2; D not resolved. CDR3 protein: CASSLDSSGYTF. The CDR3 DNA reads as TGTGCCAGCAGCTTAGACTCCTCTGGCTACACCTTC.